This T cell receptor beta chain was recovered during a study of T cell repertoires in cytomegalovirus infection (dated by TCRdb to the late 2010s). For the wider study: The peptide stimulations were aimed at well-studied HLA-B-restricted epitopes as well as recently identified HLA-C-restricted CMV epitopes, whose presentation resists viral immunomodulation. Donor HLA type was relevant to the analysis, because carriage of CMV infection together with the matching HLA type was indicated by public TCR beta signatures. What the research found in general, with its limitations: The ex vivo response was dominated by HLA-C-restricted CMV-specific TCR beta clonotypes, which also provided the single most frequent clonotype in two of eight donors. Cumulative frequency of public TCR beta family members discriminated carriers of CMV infection plus the relevant HLA type in this cohort and an independent approximately 350-donor cohort.

Taken from the germline V gene (reference sequence), the CDR1 and CDR2 loops are GTSNPN and SVGIG. Trimming removed 3 bases from V and 6 bases from J; the gene matches leave 10 bases unexplained. Inclusive of the bounding cysteine and phenylalanine, the CDR3 is 14 residues long. The CDR3 DNA has 42 bases and is translated from base 1. This sample's treatment or condition label indicates: in vitro stimulation with specific CMV peptide epitopes to enrich CMV-specific T cells. This clonotype was seen a handful of times. Its antigen is still unknown. The record has no base qualities; no much larger clone is one base away. The sequencer listed for this sample is Illumina HiSeq 1500. TCRdb ran its own pipeline on the public reads, namely fastp trimming at Q25 and MiXCR clone calling, and kept in-frame beta chains. Under each unique CDR3 protein, matching rows form one entry showing the most common genes and DNA. For this sample the table gives under 120,000 distinct CDR3 sequences, of which roughly two fifths were detected only once. Of the sample, approximately 74% is held by the ten largest clones.

The rearrangement joined TRBV30 to TRBJ1-1; TRBD1 agrees with 7 junctional bases. The sequence came from a human donor in good health (CMV status not recorded). Some clones in this sample may be carry-over from other donors' samples. The sequencing here drew on CD8+ T cells from cultured PBMCs, taken from culture after CMV antigen stimulation. The DNA is TGTGCCTGGAGCGACCCGACAGGGATCCCTGAAGCTTTCTTT. Translated, this is CAWSDPTGIPEAFF.